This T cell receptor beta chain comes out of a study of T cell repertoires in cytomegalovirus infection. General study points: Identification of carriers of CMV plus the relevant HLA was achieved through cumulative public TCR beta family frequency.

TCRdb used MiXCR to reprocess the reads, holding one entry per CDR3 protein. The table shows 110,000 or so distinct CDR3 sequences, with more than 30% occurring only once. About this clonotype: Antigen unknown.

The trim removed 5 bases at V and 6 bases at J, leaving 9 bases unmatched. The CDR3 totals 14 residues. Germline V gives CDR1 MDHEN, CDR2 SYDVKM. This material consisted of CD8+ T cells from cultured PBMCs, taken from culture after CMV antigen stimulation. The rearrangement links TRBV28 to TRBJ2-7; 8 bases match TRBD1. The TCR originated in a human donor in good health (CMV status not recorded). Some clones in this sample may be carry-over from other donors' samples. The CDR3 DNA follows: TGTGCCAGCAGTGAGGAGACAGGGGAAAGCGAGCAGTACTTC. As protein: CASSEETGESEQYF.